The sequence of this TCR beta chain was determined in a study of blood T cell repertoires in COVID-19 (dated by TCRdb to about 2020). Study-level background: Collaborator samples came from the United States, Italy and Spain and covered acute and convalescent phases of COVID-19. Where available, HLA class I and class II types were taken from metadata supplied by the sample provider and were not determined by assay-based typing. Nearly every sample came with metadata listing a de-identified subject ID, COVID-19 status, age in years and sex. Deeply sampled blood TCRbeta repertoires from subjects exposed to, actively infected with, or recovered from COVID-19 were included in the dataset. The samples were drawn from two sources: the first 160 participants of the ongoing ImmuneRACE study, and fewer than 1,500 subjects contributed by 6 global collaborators. A freely available public database, intended as a resource for researchers studying the immune response to SARS-CoV-2, is where the repertoires were released. The prospective study material was composed of cDNA or gDNA derived from T cells, B-cell-depleted T cells, or PBMCs.

Points the paper makes about the study in general: The amount of clinical and demographic metadata varied by source and participant and was provided uncurated.

TCRbeta CDR3 regions were amplified from genomic DNA using the immunoSEQ Assay, a bias-controlled multiplex PCR. As for how the authors treated the data: Within the assay, amplification of reference gene primers was used to estimate how many nucleated cells each sample contained. To quantify the absolute abundance of each unique TCRbeta CDR3 rearrangement, sequence reads were collapsed and filtered. For each sample, productive Simpson clonality was calculated by taking the square root of Simpson's diversity index across productive rearrangements. Imported from immuneACCESS, the table was reduced by TCRdb to in-frame sequences with V and J called. These copies leave out some clones; in studies compared against another copy, an unresolved V gene accounts for under half, and the cause of the remainder is not known. V, J and clone size are taken as reported in that table, and D and trimming were inferred from the DNA itself. The sample table holds under 200,000 clones, of which about 88% were seen once. The ten biggest clones cover 25% to 30% of the sample.

Collaborating institutions collected whole blood in K2EDTA tubes following their own protocols. Collaborator samples were shipped for TCRbeta analysis as frozen whole blood, isolated PBMCs, or DNA extracted from either sample type. Concerning this clone itself: Its antigen is currently not known. One base away there is no much larger clone; base qualities are not given.

Sequencing used peripheral blood. This TCR was recovered from a man in his sixties with acute or convalescent COVID-19.

The CDR3 in this case is CASSARPSGGRETQYF. The DNA is TGTGCCAGCAGCGCTCGACCTAGCGGGGGGCGGGAGACCCAGTACTTC. The rearrangement combines TRBV9 with TRBJ2-5, with 11 bases in between that match TRBD2. From cysteine to phenylalanine, the CDR3 is 16 amino acids long. The sequence is cut down to CDR3 DNA, 48 bases in frame from base 1. At the junction V is shortened by 3 bases and J by 5 bases; bases outside the gene matches: 9. CDR1 SGDLS and CDR2 YYNGEE were looked up in the germline V gene.